Listed below are T cell receptor beta chains from one sample, sequenced in a study of T cell repertoires in cytomegalovirus infection. TCRdb redid the calling of the reads with MiXCR, one entry per CDR3 protein. The profile shows fewer than 1,000,000 distinct CDR3 sequences, roughly 31% of them singletons. No cognate antigen is known for these TCRs. This specimen was cultured CD8+ T cells from PBMCs, taken from culture after CMV antigen stimulation. The source of these receptors is a human donor in good health (CMV status not recorded). Some clones in this sample may be carry-over from other donors' samples. The CDR3 runs from the conserved cysteine through the conserved F or W. Fields, in order: V gene, clone size, J gene, D gene, CDR3 protein, CDR3 DNA. The D gene is left open where the match is weak. The size field is filled for only some rows; it gives once, few, many or a size class.

v_call: TRBV4-2; clone_size: .; j_call: TRBJ1-4; d_call: .; cdr3_aa: CASSQEQNNEKLFF; cdr3_nt: TGTGCCAGCAGCCAAGAACAGAATAATGAAAAACTGTTTTTT
v_call: TRBV27; clone_size: few; j_call: TRBJ1-6; d_call: .; cdr3_aa: CASSLVGAGSPLHF; cdr3_nt: TGTGCCAGCAGTTTAGTGGGGGCTGGTTCACCCCTCCACTTT
v_call: TRBV7-2; clone_size: few; j_call: TRBJ2-1; d_call: TRBD1; cdr3_aa: CASSPRIPGQGEDEQFF; cdr3_nt: TGTGCCAGCAGCCCCAGGATACCGGGACAGGGGGAAGATGAGCAGTTCTTC
v_call: TRBV6-5; clone_size: .; j_call: TRBJ1-2; d_call: .; cdr3_aa: CASSSDVAAGHYGYTF; cdr3_nt: TGTGCCAGCAGCAGCGACGTGGCCGCGGGGCACTACGGCTACACCTTC
v_call: TRBV7-6; clone_size: .; j_call: TRBJ1-5; d_call: .; cdr3_aa: CVSSLEGGFSNQPQHF; cdr3_nt: TGTGTCAGCAGCTTAGAAGGAGGATTTAGCAATCAGCCCCAGCATTTT
v_call: TRBV11-2; clone_size: few; j_call: TRBJ2-5; d_call: TRBD2; cdr3_aa: CASSRRTSGGYQETQYF; cdr3_nt: TGTGCCAGCAGCCGACGGACTAGCGGGGGGTACCAAGAGACCCAGTACTTC
v_call: TRBV27; clone_size: many; j_call: TRBJ2-2; d_call: .; cdr3_aa: CASSLWGGRELFF; cdr3_nt: TGTGCCAGCAGTTTATGGGGGGGCAGGGAGCTGTTTTTT
v_call: TRBV4-1; clone_size: .; j_call: TRBJ2-5; d_call: .; cdr3_aa: CASSLLEVAAQETQYF; cdr3_nt: TGCGCCAGCAGCCTTCTGGAAGTAGCGGCACAAGAGACCCAGTACTTC
v_call: TRBV4-1; clone_size: .; j_call: TRBJ2-7; d_call: .; cdr3_aa: CASSQVEEHNEQYF; cdr3_nt: TGCGCCAGCAGCCAAGTAGAAGAGCATAACGAGCAGTACTTC
v_call: TRBV11-2; clone_size: few; j_call: TRBJ1-6; d_call: TRBD1; cdr3_aa: CASSLLGQGNPFYNSPLHF; cdr3_nt: TGTGCCAGCAGCTTATTGGGACAGGGGAATCCTTTTTATAATTCACCCCTCCACTTT
v_call: TRBV6-5; clone_size: .; j_call: TRBJ1-5; d_call: .; cdr3_aa: CASTARANQPQHF; cdr3_nt: TGTGCCAGCACCGCAAGGGCCAATCAGCCCCAGCATTTT
v_call: TRBV7-9; clone_size: many; j_call: TRBJ2-1; d_call: TRBD2; cdr3_aa: CASSPEDLGGTYNEQFF; cdr3_nt: TGTGCCAGCAGCCCAGAGGACCTCGGGGGGACCTACAATGAGCAGTTCTTC
v_call: TRBV7-8; clone_size: many; j_call: TRBJ2-3; d_call: .; cdr3_aa: CASSLVYSTDTQYF; cdr3_nt: TGTGCCAGCAGCTTAGTGTACAGCACAGATACGCAGTATTTT
v_call: TRBV5-8; clone_size: few; j_call: TRBJ2-7; d_call: TRBD2; cdr3_aa: CASSSSGTSIEQYF; cdr3_nt: TGTGCCAGCAGCTCGTCCGGGACTAGCATCGAGCAGTACTTC
v_call: TRBV12-3/TRBV12-4; clone_size: .; j_call: TRBJ1-1; d_call: .; cdr3_aa: CASSWGFEAFF; cdr3_nt: TGTGCCAGCAGTTGGGGATTCGAAGCTTTCTTT
v_call: TRBV7-9; clone_size: .; j_call: TRBJ1-3; d_call: TRBD1; cdr3_aa: CASSDRALSGNTIYF; cdr3_nt: TGTGCCAGCAGCGACAGGGCCCTCTCTGGAAACACCATATATTTT
v_call: TRBV2; clone_size: .; j_call: TRBJ1-3; d_call: .; cdr3_aa: CASKPLGRSGNTIYF; cdr3_nt: TGTGCCAGCAAGCCCTTGGGGCGCTCTGGAAACACCATATATTTT
v_call: TRBV6-6; clone_size: .; j_call: TRBJ1-4; d_call: TRBD1; cdr3_aa: CASVSDRGAEKLFF; cdr3_nt: TGTGCCAGCGTTTCGGACAGGGGGGCTGAAAAACTGTTTTTT
v_call: TRBV2; clone_size: .; j_call: TRBJ1-5; d_call: .; cdr3_aa: CASRTGWNQPQHF; cdr3_nt: TGTGCCAGCAGGACAGGTTGGAATCAGCCCCAGCATTTT
v_call: TRBV2; clone_size: few; j_call: TRBJ2-3; d_call: .; cdr3_aa: CASLYYRGGDTDTQYF; cdr3_nt: TGTGCCAGCCTGTATTACAGGGGGGGAGACACAGATACGCAGTATTTT
v_call: TRBV12-3/TRBV12-4; clone_size: .; j_call: TRBJ1-1; d_call: .; cdr3_aa: CASSSSSGDTEAFF; cdr3_nt: TGTGCCAGCAGTTCATCCTCCGGGGACACTGAAGCTTTCTTT
v_call: TRBV11-2; clone_size: many; j_call: TRBJ2-2; d_call: TRBD2; cdr3_aa: CATSVMRGGTGELFF; cdr3_nt: TGTGCCACTTCGGTGATGCGCGGGGGTACCGGGGAGCTGTTTTTT